One and the same sample provided the 18 T cell receptor beta chains below, sequenced in a study of cytotoxic CD8 clonotypes in ibrutinib-treated CLL. Only in-frame clones appear in the TCRdb table, and some are missing; sequencing was by immunoSEQ multiplex PCR. The table has some 130,000 clones, 60% to 85% seen once. The sequencing here drew on PBMCs, taken after 24 months of ibrutinib treatment. The receptors here all came from a human donor with chronic lymphocytic leukemia.

The CDR3: CASASGGAGTDTQYF. The CDR3 bases are TGTGCCAGCGCTAGCGGGGGGGCTGGGACAGATACGCAGTATTTT. The V gene is TRBV28, the J gene TRBJ2-3, with TRBD2 matching 12 bases. Per germline, CDR1 MDHEN and CDR2 SYDVKM. The CDR3 sequence is 15 residues long. J lost 3 bases, V lost 8 bases, and 6 bases had no gene match.

The V gene is TRBV6-6, the J gene TRBJ1-2, with D possibly matching TRBD1 (5 bases). The CDR3 is 13 residues long. V shed 4 bases and J shed 2 bases, with 8 bases lying between them. Germline CDR1 is MNHNY and CDR2 is SVGAGI (reference sequence). The CDR3 region is CASSWGTNYGYTF. CDR3 in DNA: TGTGCCAGCAGTTGGGGGACCAACTATGGCTACACCTTC.

The gene calls are TRBV7-3 and TRBJ2-1; 13 positions match TRBD2. Trimming removed 2 bases from V and 9 bases from J; junction bases left unmatched: 4. Germline values: CDR1 SGHTA, CDR2 FQGTGA. This CDR3 has 15 residues. CDR3 residues: CASSLGTSGVTEQFF. The CDR3 nucleotides read TGTGCCAGCAGCTTAGGGACTAGCGGGGTGACTGAGCAGTTCTTC.

This clone was detected only once. The chain couples TRBV6-1 to TRBJ1-1; D is perhaps TRBD1 (5 bases). The CDR3 contains 15 residues. The germline V gene has CDR1 MNHNS and CDR2 SASEGT. V gave up 3 bases and J gave up 1 base, with 12 bases separating them. The CDR3 loop reads CASSDSGTANTEAFF. CDR3 sequence (DNA): TGTGCCAGCAGTGATTCCGGGACGGCGAACACTGAAGCTTTCTTT.

This clone has a handful of counts. The chain couples TRBV27 to TRBJ2-6; either TRBD1 or TRBD2 may fit D (5 bases each). With 8 bases removed from V and 0 bases from J, the gap between germline ends came to 8 bases. The germline CDR1 and CDR2 sequences are MNHEY and SMNVEV (reference sequence). There are 14 residues in the CDR3. CDR3 DNA: TGTGCCAGCCGGGACGTCTCTGGGGCCAACGTCCTGACTTTC. Translation gives CASRDVSGANVLTF.

The chain has TRBV5-1 and TRBJ2-5, with TRBD2 matching over 11 bases. Trimming took 4 bases from V and 7 from J; bases not matched to a gene: 9. The CDR3 spans 15 residues. The germline V gene encodes CDR1 SGHRS and CDR2 YFSETQ. The CDR3 sequence is CASSPTSGASGTQYF. CDR3 DNA: TGCGCCAGCAGCCCGACTAGCGGGGCTTCGGGGACCCAGTACTTC. The variable domain in full, with the rest retrieved from reference TRBV5-1 and TRBJ2-5, is KAGVTQTPRYLIKTRGQQVTLSCSPISGHRSVSWYQQTPGQGLQFLFEYFSETQRNKGNFPGRFSGRQFSNSRSEMNVSTLELGDSALYLCASSPTSGASGTQYFGPGTRLLVL.

The CDR3 reads CASTPGLAGAETQYF. The DNA for the CDR3 is TGTGCCAGCACTCCGGGGCTAGCGGGAGCTGAGACCCAGTACTTC. The V call is TRBV7-9, the J call TRBJ2-5; TRBD2 aligns across 10 bases. Germline assignment: CDR1 SEHNR and CDR2 FQNEAQ (reference sequence). The CDR3 spans 15 residues. Trimming took 7 bases from V and 5 from J; bases not matched to a gene: 10.

The table lists this clone with a few counts. The V and J genes are TRBV6-6 and TRBJ1-3; maybe TRBD1 (6 bases). The CDR3 is made up of 13 amino acids. Per the germline V gene, CDR1 is MNHNY and CDR2 is SVGAGI (reference sequence). V dropped 6 bases and J dropped 4 bases, with 10 bases sitting between them. As DNA, the CDR3 is TGTGCCAGCAGCCACAGGGACGGAAACACCATATATTTT. Protein sequence: CASSHRDGNTIYF.

The V gene is TRBV29-1, the J gene TRBJ2-1, with D perhaps TRBD2 (5 bases). V was pared by 5 bases and J by 0 bases, with 11 bases between. Germline-derived CDR1 and CDR2 are SQVTM and ANQGSEA. CDR3 length: 14 residues. The CDR3, as DNA: TGCAGCGTTATTACTAGTAGCTCCTACAATGAGCAGTTCTTC. Translation gives CSVITSSSYNEQFF.

The rearrangement joins TRBV7-9 to TRBJ2-4; D is ambiguous. Trimming shortened V by 3 bases and J by 0 bases, and 6 bases separated the two germline ends. This CDR3 has 14 residues. Germline V gene sequence: CDR1 SEHNR, CDR2 FQNEAQ (reference sequence). This chain's CDR3 is CASSFSGAKNIQYF. CDR3 in DNA: TGTGCCAGCAGCTTTTCGGGAGCCAAAAACATTCAGTACTTC. The entire variable domain, with the rest obtained from reference TRBV7-9 and TRBJ2-4, is as follows: DTGVSQNPRHKITKRGQNVTFRCDPISEHNRLYWYRQTLGQGPEFLTYFQNEAQLEKSRLLSDRFSAERPKGSFSTLEIQRTEQGDSAMYLCASSFSGAKNIQYFGAGTRLSVL.

The chain is built from TRBV7-2 and TRBJ2-7; D unclear. This CDR3 has 15 amino acids. Germline CDR1 and CDR2: SGHTA and FQGNSA. Trimming stripped 1 base from V and 6 bases from J, with 16 bases between. CDR3 nucleotides: TGTGCCAGCAGCTTAGGGGTGGGGTTGGGCCCCGAGCAGTACTTC. Translated, it gives CASSLGVGLGPEQYF.

The V call is TRBV18, the J call TRBJ2-1; no firm D call. The CDR3 covers 15 residues. The V gene's germline CDR1 is KGHSH and CDR2 LQKENI. V lost 0 bases and J lost 7, with 13 bases in between. CDR3 in DNA: TGTGCCAGCTCACCACCGGGTAGCTTCGATAATGAGCAGTTCTTC. Residues: CASSPPGSFDNEQFF.

The chain uses TRBV28 and TRBJ2-3; either TRBD1 or TRBD2 may fit D (6 bases each). This CDR3 region has 18 residues. Trimming removed 3 bases at V and 0 bases at J, with 19 bases between. Looked up from germline, CDR1 is MDHEN and CDR2 is SYDVKM. The CDR3 coding sequence is TGTGCCAGCAGTTTCCCGGTCGGGGGACACCCGAGCACAGATACGCAGTATTTT. Translated: CASSFPVGGHPSTDTQYF.

The chain joins TRBV30 to TRBJ2-7; perhaps TRBD2 as D (5 bases). V shed 1 base and J shed 5 bases, with 12 bases lying between them. The V gene's germline CDR1 is GTSNPN and CDR2 SVGIG (reference sequence). The CDR3 is 13 residues long. The CDR3 nucleotides read TGTGCCTGGAGTGGGCAGGTGAGGGACGAGCAGTACTTC. This codes for CAWSGQVRDEQYF.

The CDR3 region has the DNA TGTGCCAGCAGCACTACAGGAGCCCAGTATGGCTACACCTTC. Encoded protein: CASSTTGAQYGYTF. This chain connects TRBV6-5 to TRBJ1-2, with D tentatively TRBD1 (5 bases). From germline, CDR1 is MNHEY and CDR2 SVGAGI. This CDR3 spans 14 amino acids. Trimming left V 6 bases short and J 5 bases short, with 16 bases between.

The rearrangement links TRBV4-1 to TRBJ2-7; D not resolved. Deletions cut 5 bases from V and 7 bases from J, with 9 bases between. The CDR3 is 11 amino acids. Looked up from germline, CDR1 is MGHRA and CDR2 is YSYEKL. The CDR3 region is CASSYREEQYF. CDR3 DNA: TGCGCCAGCAGCTACCGTGAGGAGCAGTACTTC.

The chain carries TRBV5-4 and TRBJ2-3, with 9 nucleotides matching TRBD2. Germline assignment: CDR1 SGHNT and CDR2 YYREEE (reference sequence). The CDR3 spans 16 residues. The V segment lost 2 bases and the J segment 2 bases; nucleotides outside the gene matches: 6. This CDR3 is CASSFKLAGLTDTQYF. CDR3 in DNA: TGTGCCAGCAGCTTTAAACTAGCGGGCCTCACAGATACGCAGTATTTT. Full variable domain (remainder filled in from reference TRBV5-4 and TRBJ2-3): ETGVTQSPTHLIKTRGQQVTLRCSSQSGHNTVSWYQQALGQGPQFIFQYYREEENGRGNFPPRFSGLQFPNYSSELNVNALELDDSALYLCASSFKLAGLTDTQYFGPGTRLTVL.

The J gene is TRBJ1-2, the V gene TRBV28; D is perhaps TRBD1 (6 bases). CDR1 MDHEN and CDR2 SYDVKM come from the germline V gene. Trimming pared 6 bases from V and 4 bases from J, leaving 12 bases between. This CDR3 region has 13 residues. The CDR3 coding sequence is TGTGCCAGCAGCCCCCAGGGGACCTATGGCTACACCTTC. Residues: CASSPQGTYGYTF.